This T cell receptor beta chain was recovered during a study of cytomegalovirus exposure and HLA in healthy donors. Study results and limitations: Presence/absence analyses supposed approximately even sequencing depth among donors. A prior analysis recorded that most TCR beta V segments were productive about 90% or about 30% of the time.

A remark on this clone: What it binds is unknown.

While unrecorded immune exposures were likely, the donors were nominally healthy when sampled. A multiplex PCR was run with 60 Vbeta primers and 13 Jbeta primers. The data were produced by immunoSEQ multiplex PCR, yet TCRdb's version contains in-frame clones alone and is incomplete. The table records 150,000 or so clones, over 65% of them present only once. J gave up 0 bases and V 6 bases, and 10 bases lay outside the gene matches. Germline-derived CDR1 and CDR2 are SNHLY and FYNNEI. The CDR3 extends over 16 amino acids. Input material: PBMCs. J is TRBJ1-1 and V is TRBV2, with 7 bases aligning to TRBD1. The TCR comes from a man younger than 35 in good health and CMV-seropositive. The CDR3 bases are TGTGCCAGCAGAGACAGGGTATCGGTCATGAACACTGAAGCTTTCTTT. This sequence encodes CASRDRVSVMNTEAFF.